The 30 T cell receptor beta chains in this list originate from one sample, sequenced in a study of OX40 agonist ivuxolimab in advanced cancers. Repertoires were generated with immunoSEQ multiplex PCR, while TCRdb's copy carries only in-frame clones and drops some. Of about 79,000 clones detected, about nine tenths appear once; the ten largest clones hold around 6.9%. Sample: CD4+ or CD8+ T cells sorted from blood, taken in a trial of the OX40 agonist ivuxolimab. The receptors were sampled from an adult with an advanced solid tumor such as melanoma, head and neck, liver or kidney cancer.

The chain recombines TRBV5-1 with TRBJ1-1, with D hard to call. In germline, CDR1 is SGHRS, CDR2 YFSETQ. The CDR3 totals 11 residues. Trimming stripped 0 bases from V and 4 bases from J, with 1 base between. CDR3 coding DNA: TGCGCCAGCAGCTTGGGCACTGAAGCTTTCTTT. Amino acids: CASSLGTEAFF.

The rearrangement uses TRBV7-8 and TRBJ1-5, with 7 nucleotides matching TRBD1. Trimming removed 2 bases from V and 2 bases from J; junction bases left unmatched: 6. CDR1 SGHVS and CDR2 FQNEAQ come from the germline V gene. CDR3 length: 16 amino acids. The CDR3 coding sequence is TGTGCCAGCAGCTTACAGGGGGGCCGCGGCAATCAGCCCCAGCATTTT. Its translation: CASSLQGGRGNQPQHF.

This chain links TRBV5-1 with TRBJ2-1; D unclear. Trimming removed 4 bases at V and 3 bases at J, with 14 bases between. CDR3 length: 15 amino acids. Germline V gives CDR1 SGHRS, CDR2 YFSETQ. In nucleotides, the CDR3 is TGCGCCAGCAGCCATACGGACCCAGGCTACAATGAGCAGTTCTTC. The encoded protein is CASSHTDPGYNEQFF. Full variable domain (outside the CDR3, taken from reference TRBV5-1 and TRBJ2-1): KAGVTQTPRYLIKTRGQQVTLSCSPISGHRSVSWYQQTPGQGLQFLFEYFSETQRNKGNFPGRFSGRQFSNSRSEMNVSTLELGDSALYLCASSHTDPGYNEQFFGPGTRLTVL.

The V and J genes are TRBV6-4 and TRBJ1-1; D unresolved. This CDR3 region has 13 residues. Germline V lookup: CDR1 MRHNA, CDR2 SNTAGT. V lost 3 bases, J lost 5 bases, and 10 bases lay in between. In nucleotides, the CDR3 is TGTGCCAGCAGTGAGGAGGGATGGACTGAAGCTTTCTTT. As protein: CASSEEGWTEAFF.

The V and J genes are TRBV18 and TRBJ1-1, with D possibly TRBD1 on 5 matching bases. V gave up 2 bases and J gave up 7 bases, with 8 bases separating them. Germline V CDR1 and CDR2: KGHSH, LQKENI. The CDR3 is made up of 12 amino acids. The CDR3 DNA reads TGTGCCAGCTCACCAACGGGGGGTGAAGCTTTCTTT. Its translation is CASSPTGGEAFF.

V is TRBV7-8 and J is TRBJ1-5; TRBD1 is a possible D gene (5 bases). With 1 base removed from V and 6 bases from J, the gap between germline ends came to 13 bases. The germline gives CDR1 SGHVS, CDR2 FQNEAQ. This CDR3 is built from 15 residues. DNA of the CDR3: TGTGCCAGCAGCTTAGTAACAGGTTCGCGTCAGCCCCAGCATTTT. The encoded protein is CASSLVTGSRQPQHF.

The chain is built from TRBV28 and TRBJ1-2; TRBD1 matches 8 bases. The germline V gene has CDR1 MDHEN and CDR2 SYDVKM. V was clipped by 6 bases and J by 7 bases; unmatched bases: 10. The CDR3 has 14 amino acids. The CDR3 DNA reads TGTGCCAGCAGCTTAGGACAGGGACGTTCTGGCTACACCTTC. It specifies CASSLGQGRSGYTF.

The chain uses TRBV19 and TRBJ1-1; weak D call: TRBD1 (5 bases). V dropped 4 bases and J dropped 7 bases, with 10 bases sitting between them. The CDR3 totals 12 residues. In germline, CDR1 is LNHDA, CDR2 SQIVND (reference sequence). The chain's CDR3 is CASSTGTGEAFF. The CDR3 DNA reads TGTGCCAGTAGTACCGGGACGGGTGAAGCTTTCTTT.

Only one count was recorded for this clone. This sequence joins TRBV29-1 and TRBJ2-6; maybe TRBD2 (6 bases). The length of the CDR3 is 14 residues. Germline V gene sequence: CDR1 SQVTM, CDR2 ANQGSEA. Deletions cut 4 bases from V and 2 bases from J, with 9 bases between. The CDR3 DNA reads TGCAGCGTTGGCGGGGCGGCTGGGGCCAACGTCCTGACTTTC. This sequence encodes CSVGGAAGANVLTF.

CDR3 coding DNA: TGTGCCAGCAGGGGGCTCGAGGGCGGGGCCTTCTCCTACGAGCAGTACTTC. Its translation is CASRGLEGGAFSYEQYF. The rearrangement uses TRBV27 and TRBJ2-5, with D tentatively TRBD2 (6 bases). The J call may be in error: the DNA end matches TRBJ2-7 better. CDR1 and CDR2 from the germline V gene are MNHEY and SMNVEV (reference sequence). The CDR3 sequence is 17 residues long.

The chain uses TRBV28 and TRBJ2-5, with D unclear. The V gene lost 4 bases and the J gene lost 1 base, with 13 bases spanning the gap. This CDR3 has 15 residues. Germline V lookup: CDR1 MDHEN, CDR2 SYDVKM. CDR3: CASSSAGQLQETQYF. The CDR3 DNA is TGTGCCAGCAGTTCGGCCGGGCAGCTCCAAGAGACCCAGTACTTC.

CDR3: CASSIAAGSSGYTF. CDR3 DNA sequence: TGTGCCAGTAGTATAGCGGCGGGGTCCTCTGGCTACACCTTC. The rearrangement joins TRBV19 to TRBJ1-2; D gene unclear. This CDR3 has 14 residues. V lost 1 base, J lost 7 bases, and 13 bases lay in between. CDR1 LNHDA and CDR2 SQIVND come from the germline V gene (reference sequence).

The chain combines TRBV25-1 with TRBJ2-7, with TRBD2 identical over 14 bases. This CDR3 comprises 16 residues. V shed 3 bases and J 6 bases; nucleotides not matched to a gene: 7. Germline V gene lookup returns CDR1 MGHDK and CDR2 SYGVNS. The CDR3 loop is CASSDLGTSGRSEQYF. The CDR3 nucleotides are TGTGCCAGCAGTGACCTCGGGACTAGCGGGAGAAGCGAGCAGTACTTC.

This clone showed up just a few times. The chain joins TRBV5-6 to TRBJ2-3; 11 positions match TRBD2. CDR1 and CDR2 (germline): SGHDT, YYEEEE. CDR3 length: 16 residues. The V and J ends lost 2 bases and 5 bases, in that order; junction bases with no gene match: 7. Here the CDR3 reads CASSLLAGDVGDTQYF. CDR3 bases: TGTGCCAGCAGCTTACTAGCGGGAGACGTAGGAGATACGCAGTATTTT.

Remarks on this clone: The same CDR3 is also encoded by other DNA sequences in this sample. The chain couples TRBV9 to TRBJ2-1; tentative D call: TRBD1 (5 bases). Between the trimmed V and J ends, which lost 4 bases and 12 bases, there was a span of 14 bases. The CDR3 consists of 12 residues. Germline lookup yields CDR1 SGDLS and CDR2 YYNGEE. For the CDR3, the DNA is TGTGCCAGCAGCACCGATGCAGGGTGGCAGTTCTTC. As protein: CASSTDAGWQFF.

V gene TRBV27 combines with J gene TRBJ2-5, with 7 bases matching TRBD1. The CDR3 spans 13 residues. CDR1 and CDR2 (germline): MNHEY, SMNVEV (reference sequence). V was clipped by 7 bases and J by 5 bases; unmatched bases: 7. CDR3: CASKGGWEETQYF. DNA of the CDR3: TGTGCCAGCAAAGGGGGCTGGGAGGAGACCCAGTACTTC.

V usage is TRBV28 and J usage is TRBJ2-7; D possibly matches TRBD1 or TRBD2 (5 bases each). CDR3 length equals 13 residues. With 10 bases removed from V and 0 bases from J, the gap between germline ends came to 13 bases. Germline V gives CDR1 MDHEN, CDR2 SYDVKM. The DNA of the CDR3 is TGTGCCATTACGGACACTAGCTCCTACGAGCAGTACTTC. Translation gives CAITDTSSYEQYF.

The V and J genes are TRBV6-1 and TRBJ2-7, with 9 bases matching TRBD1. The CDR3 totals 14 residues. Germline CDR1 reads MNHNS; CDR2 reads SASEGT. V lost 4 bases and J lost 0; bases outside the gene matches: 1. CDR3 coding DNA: TGTGCCAGCAGTGTACAGGGGGCCTCCTACGAGCAGTACTTC. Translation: CASSVQGASYEQYF.

The CDR3 spells CAWSVGRKSTDTQYF. CDR3 coding DNA: TGTGCCTGGAGTGTGGGGCGGAAAAGCACAGATACGCAGTATTTT. The J gene is TRBJ2-3, the V gene TRBV30; maybe TRBD1 (5 bases). Germline V gives CDR1 GTSNPN, CDR2 SVGIG (reference sequence). The CDR3 contains 15 residues. V lost 0 bases and J 0 bases, leaving 10 bases between the germline ends. Complete variable domain (other parts from reference TRBV30 and TRBJ2-3): SQTIHQWPATLVQPVGSPLSLECTVEGTSNPNLYWYRQAAGRGLQLLFYSVGIGQISSEVPQNLSASRPQDRQFILSSKKLLLSDSGFYLCAWSVGRKSTDTQYFGPGTRLTVL.

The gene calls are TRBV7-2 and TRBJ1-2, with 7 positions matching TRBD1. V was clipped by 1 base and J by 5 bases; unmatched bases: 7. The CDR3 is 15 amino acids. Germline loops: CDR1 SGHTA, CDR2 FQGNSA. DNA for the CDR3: TGTGCCAGCAGCTTAGATGCGGGGACAGCATATGGCTACACCTTC. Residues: CASSLDAGTAYGYTF.

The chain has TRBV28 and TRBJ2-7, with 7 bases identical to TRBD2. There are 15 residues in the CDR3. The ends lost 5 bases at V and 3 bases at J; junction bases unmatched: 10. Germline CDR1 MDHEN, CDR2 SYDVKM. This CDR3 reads CASSVTSEGSYEQYF. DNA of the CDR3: TGTGCCAGCAGTGTAACTAGCGAGGGGAGCTACGAGCAGTACTTC.

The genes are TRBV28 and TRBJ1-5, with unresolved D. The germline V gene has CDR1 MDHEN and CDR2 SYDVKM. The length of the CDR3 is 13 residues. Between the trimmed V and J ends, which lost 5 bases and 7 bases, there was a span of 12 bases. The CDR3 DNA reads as TGTGCCAGCAGTCCCGACGCGATCCAGCCCCAGCATTTT. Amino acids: CASSPDAIQPQHF.

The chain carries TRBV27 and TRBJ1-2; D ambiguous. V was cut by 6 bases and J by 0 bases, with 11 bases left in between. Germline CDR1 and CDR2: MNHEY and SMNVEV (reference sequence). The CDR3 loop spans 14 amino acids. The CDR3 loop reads CASSPQRANYGYTF. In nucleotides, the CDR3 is TGTGCCAGCAGCCCGCAGCGAGCTAACTATGGCTACACCTTC.

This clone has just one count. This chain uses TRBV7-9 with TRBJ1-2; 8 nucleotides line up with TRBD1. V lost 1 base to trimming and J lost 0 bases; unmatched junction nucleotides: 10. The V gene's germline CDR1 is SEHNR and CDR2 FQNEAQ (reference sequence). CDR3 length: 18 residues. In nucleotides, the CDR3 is TGTGCCAGCAGCTTAGAGTCGGCCACAGGGGGGACTAACTATGGCTACACCTTC. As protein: CASSLESATGGTNYGYTF.

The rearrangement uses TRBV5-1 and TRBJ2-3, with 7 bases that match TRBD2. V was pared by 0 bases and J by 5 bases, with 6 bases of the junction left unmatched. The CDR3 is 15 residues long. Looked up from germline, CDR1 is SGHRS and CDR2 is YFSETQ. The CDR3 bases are TGCGCCAGCAGCTTGGCCAGCGGGAACAGAGATACGCAGTATTTT. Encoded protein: CASSLASGNRDTQYF.

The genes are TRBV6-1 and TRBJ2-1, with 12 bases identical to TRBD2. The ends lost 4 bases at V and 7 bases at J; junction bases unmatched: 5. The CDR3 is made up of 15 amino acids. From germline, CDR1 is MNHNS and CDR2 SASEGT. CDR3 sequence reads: CASSALAGGANEQFF. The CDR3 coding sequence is TGTGCCAGCAGTGCCCTAGCGGGAGGGGCGAATGAGCAGTTCTTC.

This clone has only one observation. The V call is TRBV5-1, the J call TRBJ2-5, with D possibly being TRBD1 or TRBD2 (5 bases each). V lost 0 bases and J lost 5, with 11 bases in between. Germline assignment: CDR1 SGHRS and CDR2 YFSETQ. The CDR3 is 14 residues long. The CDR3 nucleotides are TGCGCCAGCAGCTTGGCGGGGCTGCGGGAGACCCAGTACTTC. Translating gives CASSLAGLRETQYF.

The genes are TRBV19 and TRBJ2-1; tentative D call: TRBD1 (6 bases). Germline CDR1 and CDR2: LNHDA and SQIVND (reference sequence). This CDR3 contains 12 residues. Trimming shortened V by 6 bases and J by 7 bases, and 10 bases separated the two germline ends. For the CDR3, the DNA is TGTGCCAGTAGAGGGGGTTGGAATGAGCAGTTCTTC. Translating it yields CASRGGWNEQFF.

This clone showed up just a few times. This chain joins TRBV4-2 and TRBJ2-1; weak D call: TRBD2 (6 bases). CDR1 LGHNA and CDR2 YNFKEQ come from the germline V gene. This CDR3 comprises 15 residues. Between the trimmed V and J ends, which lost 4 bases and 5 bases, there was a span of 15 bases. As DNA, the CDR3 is TGTGCCAGCAGCCCGACCTGGGACTTAGACAATGAGCAGTTCTTC. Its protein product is CASSPTWDLDNEQFF.

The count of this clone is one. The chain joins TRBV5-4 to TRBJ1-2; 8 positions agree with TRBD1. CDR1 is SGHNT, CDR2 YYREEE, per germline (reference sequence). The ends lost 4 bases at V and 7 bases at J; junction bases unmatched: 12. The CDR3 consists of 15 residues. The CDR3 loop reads CASSKGRDRIGGYTF. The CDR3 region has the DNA TGTGCCAGCAGCAAAGGCCGGGACAGGATAGGTGGCTACACCTTC. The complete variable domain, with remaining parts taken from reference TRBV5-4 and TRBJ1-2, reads ETGVTQSPTHLIKTRGQQVTLRCSSQSGHNTVSWYQQALGQGPQFIFQYYREEENGRGNFPPRFSGLQFPNYSSELNVNALELDDSALYLCASSKGRDRIGGYTFGSGTRLTVV.